This T cell receptor (beta chain) was observed in a study of blood T cell repertoires in COVID-19. Study summary: Nucleic acid was either cDNA or gDNA, and it came from T cells, B-cell-depleted T cells, or PBMCs.

The germline gives CDR1 SGHAT, CDR2 FQNNGV. The V end was cut by 0 bases, the J end by 7 bases, with 13 bases between. CDR3 length equals 14 residues. Sequencing was performed with immunoSEQ multiplex PCR; in TCRdb, only in-frame clones are kept and a portion is missing. Here the sample spans 75,000 to 95,000 clones, roughly four fifths being singletons. The clonotype comes from a human donor in a cohort sampled during active COVID-19. This sequence joins TRBV11-2 and TRBJ2-7; possibly TRBD2 for D (6 bases). Source material: peripheral blood. The CDR3 DNA is TGTGCCAGCAGCTTAGATCCCCGGGGGTATGAGCAGTACTTC. Amino acid sequence: CASSLDPRGYEQYF.